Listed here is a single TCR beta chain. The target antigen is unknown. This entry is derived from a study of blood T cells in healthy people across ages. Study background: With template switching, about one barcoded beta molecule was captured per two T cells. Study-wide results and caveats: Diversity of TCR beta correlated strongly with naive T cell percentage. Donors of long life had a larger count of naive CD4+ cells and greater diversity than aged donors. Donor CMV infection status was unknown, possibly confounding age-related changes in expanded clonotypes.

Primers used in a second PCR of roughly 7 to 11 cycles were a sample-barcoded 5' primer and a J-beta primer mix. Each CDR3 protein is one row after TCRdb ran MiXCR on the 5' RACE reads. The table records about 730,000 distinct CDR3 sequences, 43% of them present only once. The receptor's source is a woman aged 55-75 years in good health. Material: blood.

CDR3 residues: CASSPSPGQRYEQYF. The CDR3 nucleotides read TGCGCCAGCAGCCCGAGCCCGGGACAGCGTTACGAGCAGTACTTC. The gene calls are TRBV5-1 and TRBJ2-7, with 7 bases aligning to TRBD1. Losses at the gene ends were 4 bases for V and 4 bases for J; bases not matched to a gene: 11. Germline V gene sequence: CDR1 SGHRS, CDR2 YFSETQ. The CDR3 sequence is 15 residues long.